The source of this T cell receptor (beta chain) is a study of T cell responses to AZD1222 COVID-19 vaccine. Data came from immunoSEQ multiplex PCR; TCRdb stores just in-frame clones and leaves some out. The table has 84,000 or so clones, around nine tenths seen once; the top ten hold 2.2%. This clone was seen just once. Its specificity is unknown. Study-level results: Compared with day 0, the breadth and depth of the Spike-specific TCR repertoire rose significantly after two doses of AZD1222. Variant regions that are unmutated are reportedly the target of nearly half of spike-specific TCRs.

The sequenced sample was peripheral blood, obtained on day 0 of AZD1222 vaccination. The TCR was taken from an adult in good health.

CDR3 DNA sequence: TGTGCCAGTAGTAACCGGGACAGCAATTTTCATTCACCCCTCCACTTT. Translation gives CASSNRDSNFHSPLHF. V and J are TRBV19 and TRBJ1-6; 7 nucleotides agree with TRBD1. After removal of 4 bases from V and 8 bases from J, the junction contained 11 bases not matched to a gene. From germline, CDR1 is LNHDA and CDR2 SQIVND (reference sequence). The CDR3 runs to 16 residues.